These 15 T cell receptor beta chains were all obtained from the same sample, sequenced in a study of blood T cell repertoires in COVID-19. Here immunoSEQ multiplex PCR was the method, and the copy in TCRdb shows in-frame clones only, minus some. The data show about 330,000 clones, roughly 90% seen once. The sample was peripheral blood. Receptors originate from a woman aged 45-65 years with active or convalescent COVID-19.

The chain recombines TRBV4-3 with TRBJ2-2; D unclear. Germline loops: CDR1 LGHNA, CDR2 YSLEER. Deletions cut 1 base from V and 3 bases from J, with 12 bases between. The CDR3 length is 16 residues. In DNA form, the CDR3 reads TGCGCCAGCAGCCAAGGGTCACGTACGGACACCGGGGAGCTGTTTTTT. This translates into CASSQGSRTDTGELFF.

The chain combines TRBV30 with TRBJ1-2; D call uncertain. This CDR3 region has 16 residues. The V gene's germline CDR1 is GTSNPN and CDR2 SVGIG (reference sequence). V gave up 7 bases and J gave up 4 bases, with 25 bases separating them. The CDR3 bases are TGTGCCTCCCAACCCCGGAGGTTGGTCCGGACCTATGGCTACACCTTC. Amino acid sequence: CASQPRRLVRTYGYTF.

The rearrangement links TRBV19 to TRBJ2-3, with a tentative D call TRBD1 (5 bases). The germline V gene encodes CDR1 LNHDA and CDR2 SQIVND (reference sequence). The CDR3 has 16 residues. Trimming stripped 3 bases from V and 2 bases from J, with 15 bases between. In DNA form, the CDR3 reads TGTGCCAGTAGTATTGCCCCCCCAGGGAACACAGATACGCAGTATTTT. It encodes CASSIAPPGNTDTQYF.

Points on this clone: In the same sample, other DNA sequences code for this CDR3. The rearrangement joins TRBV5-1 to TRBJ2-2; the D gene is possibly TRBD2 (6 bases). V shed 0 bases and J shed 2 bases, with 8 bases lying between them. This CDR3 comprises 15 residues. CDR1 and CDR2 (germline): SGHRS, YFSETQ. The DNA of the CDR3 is TGCGCCAGCAGCTTGGCCGGGGGTAACACCGGGGAGCTGTTTTTT. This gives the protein CASSLAGGNTGELFF.

CDR3 sequence (DNA): TGTGCCAGCAGCCGAAGCGGCTTCTCCTACGAGCAGTACTTC. This gives the protein CASSRSGFSYEQYF. The chain combines TRBV27 with TRBJ2-7; a weak D match, TRBD2 (5 bases). CDR1 is MNHEY, CDR2 SMNVEV, per germline (reference sequence). The length of the CDR3 is 14 residues. Deletions cut 6 bases from V and 0 bases from J, with 12 bases between.

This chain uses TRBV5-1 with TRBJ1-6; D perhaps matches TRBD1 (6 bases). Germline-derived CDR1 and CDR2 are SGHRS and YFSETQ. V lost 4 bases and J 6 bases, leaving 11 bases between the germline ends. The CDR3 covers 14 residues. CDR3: CASSTGQSNSPLHF. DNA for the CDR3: TGCGCCAGCAGCACGGGACAAAGTAATTCACCCCTCCACTTT. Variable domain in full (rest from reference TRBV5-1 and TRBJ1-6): KAGVTQTPRYLIKTRGQQVTLSCSPISGHRSVSWYQQTPGQGLQFLFEYFSETQRNKGNFPGRFSGRQFSNSRSEMNVSTLELGDSALYLCASSTGQSNSPLHFGNGTRLTVT.

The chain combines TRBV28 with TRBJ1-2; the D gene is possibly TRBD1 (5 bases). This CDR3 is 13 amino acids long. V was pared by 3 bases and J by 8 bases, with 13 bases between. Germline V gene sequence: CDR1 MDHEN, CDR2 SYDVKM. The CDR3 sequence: CASSFVKGLGYTF. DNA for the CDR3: TGTGCCAGCAGTTTTGTTAAGGGGTTGGGCTACACCTTC.

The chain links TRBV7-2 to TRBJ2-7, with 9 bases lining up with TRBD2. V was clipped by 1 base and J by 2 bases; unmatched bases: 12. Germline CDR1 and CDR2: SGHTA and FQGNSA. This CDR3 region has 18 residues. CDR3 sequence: CASSLESGSGGFPYEQYF. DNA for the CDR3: TGTGCCAGCAGCTTAGAGTCGGGTAGCGGGGGCTTTCCCTACGAGCAGTACTTC.

The CDR3 region is CASSFGVIYGYTF. The CDR3 DNA follows: TGTGCCAGCAGCTTCGGAGTTATCTATGGCTACACCTTC. The gene calls are TRBV7-2 and TRBJ1-2; D unresolved. Trimming removed 3 bases from V and 4 bases from J, with 9 bases in between. Germline loops: CDR1 SGHTA, CDR2 FQGNSA. The CDR3 runs to 13 residues.

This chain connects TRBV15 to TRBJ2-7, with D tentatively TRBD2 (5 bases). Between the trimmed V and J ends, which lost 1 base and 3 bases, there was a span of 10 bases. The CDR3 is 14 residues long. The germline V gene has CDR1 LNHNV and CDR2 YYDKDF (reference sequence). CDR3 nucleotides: TGTGCCACCAGCAGAGCCCCGGGATTCTACGAGCAGTACTTC. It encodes CATSRAPGFYEQYF.

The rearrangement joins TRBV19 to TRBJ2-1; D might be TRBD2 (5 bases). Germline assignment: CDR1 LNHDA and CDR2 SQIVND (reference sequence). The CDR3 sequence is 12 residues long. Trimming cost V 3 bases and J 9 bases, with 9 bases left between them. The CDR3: CASSMAGIEQFF. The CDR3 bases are TGTGCCAGTAGTATGGCCGGGATTGAGCAGTTCTTC.

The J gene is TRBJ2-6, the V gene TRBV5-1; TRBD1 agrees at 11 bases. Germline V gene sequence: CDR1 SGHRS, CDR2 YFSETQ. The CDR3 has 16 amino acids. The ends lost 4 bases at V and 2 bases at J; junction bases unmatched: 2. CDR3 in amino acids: CASSGGQGAGANVLTF. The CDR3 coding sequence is TGCGCCAGCAGCGGGGGACAGGGGGCTGGGGCCAACGTCCTGACTTTC.

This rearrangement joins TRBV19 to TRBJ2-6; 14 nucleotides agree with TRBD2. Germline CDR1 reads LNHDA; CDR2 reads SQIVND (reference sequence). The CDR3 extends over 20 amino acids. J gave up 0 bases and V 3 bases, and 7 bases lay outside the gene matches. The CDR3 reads CASSISGTSGGSSGANVLTF. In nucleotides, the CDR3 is TGTGCCAGTAGTATCTCCGGGACTAGCGGGGGATCCTCTGGGGCCAACGTCCTGACTTTC.

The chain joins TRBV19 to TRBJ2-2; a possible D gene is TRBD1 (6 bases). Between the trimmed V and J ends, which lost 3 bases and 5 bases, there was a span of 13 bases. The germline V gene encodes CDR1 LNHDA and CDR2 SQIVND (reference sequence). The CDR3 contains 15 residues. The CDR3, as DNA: TGTGCCAGTAGTATTGTGACAGGCCGAACCGGGGAGCTGTTTTTT. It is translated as CASSIVTGRTGELFF.

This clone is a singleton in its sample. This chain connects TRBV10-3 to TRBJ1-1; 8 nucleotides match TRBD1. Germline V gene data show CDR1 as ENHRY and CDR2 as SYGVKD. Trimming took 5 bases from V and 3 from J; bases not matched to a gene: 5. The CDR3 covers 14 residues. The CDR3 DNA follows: TGTGCCATCAGTAGACAGGGGAGTGACACTGAAGCTTTCTTT. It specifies CAISRQGSDTEAFF.